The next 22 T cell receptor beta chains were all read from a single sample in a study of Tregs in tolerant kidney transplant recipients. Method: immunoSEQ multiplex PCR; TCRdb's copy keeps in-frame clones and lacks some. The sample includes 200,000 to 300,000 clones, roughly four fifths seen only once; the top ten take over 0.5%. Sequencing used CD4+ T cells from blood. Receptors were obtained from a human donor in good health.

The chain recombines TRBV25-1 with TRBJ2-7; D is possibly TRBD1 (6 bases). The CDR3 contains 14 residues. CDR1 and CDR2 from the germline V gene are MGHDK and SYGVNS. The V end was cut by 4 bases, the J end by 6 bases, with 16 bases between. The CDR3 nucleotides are TGTGCCAGCAGTGGAAACAGGGAAGCTTTCGAGCAGTACTTC. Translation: CASSGNREAFEQYF.

The CDR3 loop reads CASSQTASSYNEQFF. The CDR3 nucleotides read TGTGCCAGCAGCCAGACAGCGAGCTCCTACAATGAGCAGTTCTTC. This chain uses TRBV7-7 with TRBJ2-1; a possible D gene is TRBD1 (5 bases). V lost 5 bases to trimming and J lost 0 bases, with 11 bases between them. Germline CDR1 reads SSHAT; CDR2 reads FNYEAQ (reference sequence). The CDR3 has 15 residues. The full variable domain, rest sourced from reference TRBV7-7 and TRBJ2-1, is GAGVSQSPRYKVTKRGQDVTLRCDPISSHATLYWYQQALGQGPEFLTYFNYEAQPDKSGLPSDRFSAERPEGSISTLTIQRTEQRDSAMYRCASSQTASSYNEQFFGPGTRLTVL.

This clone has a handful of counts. CDR3 region: CASIRGGTGEQYF. The CDR3 DNA reads as TGTGCCAGCATTCGAGGGGGAACTGGGGAGCAGTACTTC. The chain is built from TRBV6-1 and TRBJ2-7; tentative D call: TRBD1 (6 bases). This CDR3 region has 13 residues. Per germline, CDR1 MNHNS and CDR2 SASEGT. The V end lost 7 bases, the J end lost 7 bases, and 17 bases lay between the germline ends.

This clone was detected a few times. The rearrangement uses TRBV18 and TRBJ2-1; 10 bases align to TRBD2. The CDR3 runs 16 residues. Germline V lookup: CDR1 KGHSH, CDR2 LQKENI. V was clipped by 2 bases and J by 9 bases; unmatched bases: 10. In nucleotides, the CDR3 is TGTGCCAGCTCACCAGGGCTAGCGGGAGCAGTTGGTGAGCAGTTCTTC. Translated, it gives CASSPGLAGAVGEQFF.

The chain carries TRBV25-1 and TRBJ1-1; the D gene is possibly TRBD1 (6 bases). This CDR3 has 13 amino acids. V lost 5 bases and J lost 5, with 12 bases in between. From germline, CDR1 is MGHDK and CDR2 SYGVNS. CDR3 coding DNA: TGTGCCAGCAGTCATCAAGGGGGAACTGAAGCTTTCTTT. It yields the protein CASSHQGGTEAFF. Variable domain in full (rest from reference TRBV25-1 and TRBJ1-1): EADIYQTPRYLVIGTGKKITLECSQTMGHDKMYWYQQDPGMELHLIHYSYGVNSTEKGDLSSESTVSRIRTEHFPLTLESARPSHTSQYLCASSHQGGTEAFFGQGTRLTVV.

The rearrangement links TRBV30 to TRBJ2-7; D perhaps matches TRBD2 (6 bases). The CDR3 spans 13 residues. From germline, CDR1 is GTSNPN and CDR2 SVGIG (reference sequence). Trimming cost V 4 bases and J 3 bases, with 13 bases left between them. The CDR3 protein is CAWKGWGLYEQYF. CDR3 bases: TGTGCCTGGAAGGGCTGGGGACTCTACGAGCAGTACTTC. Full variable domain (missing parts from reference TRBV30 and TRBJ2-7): SQTIHQWPATLVQPVGSPLSLECTVEGTSNPNLYWYRQAAGRGLQLLFYSVGIGQISSEVPQNLSASRPQDRQFILSSKKLLLSDSGFYLCAWKGWGLYEQYFGPGTRLTVT.

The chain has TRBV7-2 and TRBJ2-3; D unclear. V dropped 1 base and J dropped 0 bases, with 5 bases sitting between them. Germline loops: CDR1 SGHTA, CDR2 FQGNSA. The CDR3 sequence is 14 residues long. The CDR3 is CASSLVPSTDTQYF. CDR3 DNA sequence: TGTGCCAGCAGCTTAGTTCCTAGCACAGATACGCAGTATTTT.

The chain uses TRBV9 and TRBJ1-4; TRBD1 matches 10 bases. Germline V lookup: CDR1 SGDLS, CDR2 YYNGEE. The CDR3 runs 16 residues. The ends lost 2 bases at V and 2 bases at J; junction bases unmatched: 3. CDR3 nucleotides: TGTGCCAGCAGCGTTGACAGGGGGCCGACTAATGAAAAACTGTTTTTT. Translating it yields CASSVDRGPTNEKLFF.

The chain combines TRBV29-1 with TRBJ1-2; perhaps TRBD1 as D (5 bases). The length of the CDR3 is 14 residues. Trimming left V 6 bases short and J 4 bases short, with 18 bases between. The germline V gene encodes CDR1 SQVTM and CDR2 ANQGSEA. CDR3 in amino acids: CSVDNQGMSYGYTF. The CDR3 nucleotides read TGCAGCGTGGATAACCAGGGCATGAGCTATGGCTACACCTTC.

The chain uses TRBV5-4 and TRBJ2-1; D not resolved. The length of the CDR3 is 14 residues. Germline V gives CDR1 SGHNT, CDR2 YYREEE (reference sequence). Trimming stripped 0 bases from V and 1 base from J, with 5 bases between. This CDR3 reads CASSLGRSYNEQFF. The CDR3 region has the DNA TGTGCCAGCAGCTTGGGTCGATCCTACAATGAGCAGTTCTTC. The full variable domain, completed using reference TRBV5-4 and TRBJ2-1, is ETGVTQSPTHLIKTRGQQVTLRCSSQSGHNTVSWYQQALGQGPQFIFQYYREEENGRGNFPPRFSGLQFPNYSSELNVNALELDDSALYLCASSLGRSYNEQFFGPGTRLTVL.

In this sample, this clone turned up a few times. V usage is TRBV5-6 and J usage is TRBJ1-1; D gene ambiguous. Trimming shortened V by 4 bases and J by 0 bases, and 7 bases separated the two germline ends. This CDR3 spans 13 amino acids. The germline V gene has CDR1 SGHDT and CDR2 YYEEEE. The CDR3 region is CASSRAMNTEAFF. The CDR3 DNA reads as TGTGCCAGCAGCCGGGCGATGAACACTGAAGCTTTCTTT.

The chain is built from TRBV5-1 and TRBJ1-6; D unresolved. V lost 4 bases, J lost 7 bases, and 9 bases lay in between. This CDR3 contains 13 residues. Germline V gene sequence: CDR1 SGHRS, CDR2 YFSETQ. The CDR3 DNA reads TGCGCCAGCAGCCCAGATCAAAATTCACCCCTCCACTTT. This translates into CASSPDQNSPLHF.

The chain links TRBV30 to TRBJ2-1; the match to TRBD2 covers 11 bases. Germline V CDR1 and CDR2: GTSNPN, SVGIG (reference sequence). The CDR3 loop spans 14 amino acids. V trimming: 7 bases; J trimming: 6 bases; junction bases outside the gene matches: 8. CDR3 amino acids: CAYTSGGKSNEQFF. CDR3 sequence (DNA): TGTGCCTATACTAGCGGGGGAAAAAGCAATGAGCAGTTCTTC.

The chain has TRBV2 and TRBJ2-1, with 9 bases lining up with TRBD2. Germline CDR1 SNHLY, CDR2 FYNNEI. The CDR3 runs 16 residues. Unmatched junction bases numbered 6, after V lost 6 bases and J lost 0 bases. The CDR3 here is CASSRWREGSYNEQFF. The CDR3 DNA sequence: TGTGCCAGCAGCCGTTGGCGGGAGGGCTCCTACAATGAGCAGTTCTTC.

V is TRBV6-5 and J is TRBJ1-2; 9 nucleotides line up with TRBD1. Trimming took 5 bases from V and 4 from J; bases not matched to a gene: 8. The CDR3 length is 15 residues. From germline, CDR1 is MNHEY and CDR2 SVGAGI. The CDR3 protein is CASSGDREFSYGYTF. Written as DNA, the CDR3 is TGTGCCAGCAGTGGGGACAGGGAATTCTCCTATGGCTACACCTTC.

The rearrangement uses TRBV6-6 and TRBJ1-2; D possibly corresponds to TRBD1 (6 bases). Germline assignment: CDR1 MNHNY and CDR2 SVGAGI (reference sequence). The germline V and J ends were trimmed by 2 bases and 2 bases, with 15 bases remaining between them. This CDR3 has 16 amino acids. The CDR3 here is CASSYVRTAQNYGYTF. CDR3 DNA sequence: TGTGCCAGCAGTTACGTGAGGACAGCCCAGAACTATGGCTACACCTTC.

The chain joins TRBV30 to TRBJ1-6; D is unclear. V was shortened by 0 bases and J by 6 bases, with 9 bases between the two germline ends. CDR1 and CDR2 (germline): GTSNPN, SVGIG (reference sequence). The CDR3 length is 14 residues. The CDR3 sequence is CAWSVPSLNSPLHF. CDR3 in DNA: TGTGCCTGGAGTGTACCGTCCCTTAATTCACCCCTCCACTTT.

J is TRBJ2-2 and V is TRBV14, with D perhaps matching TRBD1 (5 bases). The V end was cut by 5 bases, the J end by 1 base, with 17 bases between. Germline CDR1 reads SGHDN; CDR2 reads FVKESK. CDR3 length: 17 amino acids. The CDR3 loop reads CASSGRTPDKNTGELFF. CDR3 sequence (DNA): TGTGCCAGCAGCGGCCGAACCCCGGACAAGAACACCGGGGAGCTGTTTTTT.

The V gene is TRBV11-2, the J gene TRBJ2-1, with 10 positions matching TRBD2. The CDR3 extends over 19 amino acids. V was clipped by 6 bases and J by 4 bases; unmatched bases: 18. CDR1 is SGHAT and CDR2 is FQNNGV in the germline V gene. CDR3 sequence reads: CASRSGGTSARFSYNEQFF. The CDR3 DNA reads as TGTGCCAGCAGGTCAGGTGGGACTAGCGCCCGATTTAGTTACAATGAGCAGTTCTTC.

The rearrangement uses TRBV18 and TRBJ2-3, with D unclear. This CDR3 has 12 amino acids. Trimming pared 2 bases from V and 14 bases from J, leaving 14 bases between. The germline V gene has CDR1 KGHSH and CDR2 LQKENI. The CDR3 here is CASSPSGRLWYF. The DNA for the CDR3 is TGTGCCAGCTCACCATCTGGCCGACTCTGGTATTTT.

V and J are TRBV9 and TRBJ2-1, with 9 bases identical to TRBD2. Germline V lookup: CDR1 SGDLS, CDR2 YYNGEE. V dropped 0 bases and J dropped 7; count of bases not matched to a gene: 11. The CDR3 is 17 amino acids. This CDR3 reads CASSVARIPGLANEQFF. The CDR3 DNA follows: TGTGCCAGCAGCGTAGCCCGAATCCCGGGACTAGCAAATGAGCAGTTCTTC. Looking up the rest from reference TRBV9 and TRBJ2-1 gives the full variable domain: DSGVTQTPKHLITATGQRVTLRCSPRSGDLSVYWYQQSLDQGLQFLIQYYNGEERAKGNILERFSAQQFPDLHSELNLSSLELGDSALYFCASSVARIPGLANEQFFGPGTRLTVL.

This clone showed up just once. The CDR3 sequence is CAWSRGPGANVLTF. Written as DNA, the CDR3 is TGTGCCTGGAGCAGGGGGCCAGGGGCCAACGTCCTGACTTTC. This chain connects TRBV30 to TRBJ2-6, with TRBD1 matching 8 bases. The CDR3 sequence is 14 residues long. Germline V gene data show CDR1 as GTSNPN and CDR2 as SVGIG (reference sequence). Unmatched junction bases numbered 2, after V lost 3 bases and J lost 4 bases.